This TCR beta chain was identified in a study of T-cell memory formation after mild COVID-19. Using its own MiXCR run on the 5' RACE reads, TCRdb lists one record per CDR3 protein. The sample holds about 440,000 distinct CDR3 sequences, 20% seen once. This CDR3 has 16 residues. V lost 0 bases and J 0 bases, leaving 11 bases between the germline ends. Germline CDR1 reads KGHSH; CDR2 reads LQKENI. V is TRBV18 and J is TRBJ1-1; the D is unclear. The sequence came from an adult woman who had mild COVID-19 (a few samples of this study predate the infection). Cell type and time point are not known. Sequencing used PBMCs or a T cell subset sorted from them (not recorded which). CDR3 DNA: TGTGCCAGCTCACCACCGAACAGAAACCTGAACACTGAAGCTTTCTTT. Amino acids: CASSPPNRNLNTEAFF.